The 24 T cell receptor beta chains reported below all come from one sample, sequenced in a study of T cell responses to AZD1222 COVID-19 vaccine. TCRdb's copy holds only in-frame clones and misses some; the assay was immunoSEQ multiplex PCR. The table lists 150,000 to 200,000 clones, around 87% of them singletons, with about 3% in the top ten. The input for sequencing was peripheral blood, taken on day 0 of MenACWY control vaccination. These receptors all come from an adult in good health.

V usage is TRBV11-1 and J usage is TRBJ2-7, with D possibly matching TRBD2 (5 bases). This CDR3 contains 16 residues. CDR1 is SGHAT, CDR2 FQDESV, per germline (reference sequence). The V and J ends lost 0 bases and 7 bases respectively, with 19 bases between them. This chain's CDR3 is CASSLALSGSFQEQYF. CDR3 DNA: TGTGCCAGCAGCTTAGCGTTGAGCGGATCGTTCCAGGAGCAGTACTTC.

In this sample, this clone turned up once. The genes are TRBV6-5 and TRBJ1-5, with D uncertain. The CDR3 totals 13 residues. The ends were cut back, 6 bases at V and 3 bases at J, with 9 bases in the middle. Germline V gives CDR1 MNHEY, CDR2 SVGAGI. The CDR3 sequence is CASSRGDNQPQHF. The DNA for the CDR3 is TGTGCCAGCAGCCGAGGAGACAATCAGCCCCAGCATTTT.

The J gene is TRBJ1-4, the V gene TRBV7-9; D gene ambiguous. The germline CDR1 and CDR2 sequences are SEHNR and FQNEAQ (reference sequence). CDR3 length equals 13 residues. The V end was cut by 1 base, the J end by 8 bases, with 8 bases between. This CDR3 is CASSLEVGEKLFF. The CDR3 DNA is TGTGCCAGCAGCTTAGAAGTAGGGGAAAAACTGTTTTTT.

CDR3 region: CASSQDSDQPQHF. CDR3 bases: TGCGCCAGCAGCCAAGACAGCGATCAGCCCCAGCATTTT. The chain joins TRBV4-3 to TRBJ1-5; D call uncertain. V shed 0 bases and J shed 5 bases, with 5 bases lying between them. The CDR3 consists of 13 residues. Germline-derived CDR1 and CDR2 are LGHNA and YSLEER.

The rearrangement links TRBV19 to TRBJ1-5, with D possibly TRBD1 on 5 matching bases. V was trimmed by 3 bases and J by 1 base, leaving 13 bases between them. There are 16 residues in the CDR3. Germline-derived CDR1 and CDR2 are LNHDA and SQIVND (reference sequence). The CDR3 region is CASSITDSESNQPQHF. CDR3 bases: TGTGCCAGTAGTATCACCGACAGCGAGAGCAATCAGCCCCAGCATTTT.

CDR3 sequence: CASSFPPGGGGLAGARGSYNEQFF. CDR3 in DNA: TGTGCCAGCAGTTTCCCCCCTGGGGGGGGAGGGCTAGCGGGAGCCCGGGGGTCCTACAATGAGCAGTTCTTC. This rearrangement joins TRBV28 to TRBJ2-1, with 10 bases aligning to TRBD2. CDR1 is MDHEN and CDR2 is SYDVKM in the germline V gene. This CDR3 is 24 amino acids long. Trimming cost V 3 bases and J 1 base; bases outside gene matches: 27.

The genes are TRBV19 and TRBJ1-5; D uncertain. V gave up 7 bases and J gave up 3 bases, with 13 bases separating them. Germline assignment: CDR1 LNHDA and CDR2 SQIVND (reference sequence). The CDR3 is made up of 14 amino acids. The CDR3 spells CASTWTDLNQPQHF. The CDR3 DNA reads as TGTGCCAGTACCTGGACCGACCTCAATCAGCCCCAGCATTTT.

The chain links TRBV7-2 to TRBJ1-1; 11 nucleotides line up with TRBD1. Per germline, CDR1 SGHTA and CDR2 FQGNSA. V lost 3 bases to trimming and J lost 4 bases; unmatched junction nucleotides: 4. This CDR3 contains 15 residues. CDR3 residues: CASSFGTGGGTEAFF. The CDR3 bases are TGTGCCAGCAGCTTCGGGACAGGGGGTGGCACTGAAGCTTTCTTT.

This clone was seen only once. The CDR3 loop is CAWTPALAGGVDEQFF. In DNA, the CDR3 is TGTGCCTGGACCCCAGCACTAGCGGGAGGGGTCGATGAGCAGTTCTTC. The J gene is TRBJ2-1, the V gene TRBV30, with TRBD2 matching over 13 bases. J lost 8 bases, V lost 4 bases, and 11 bases had no gene match. CDR1 GTSNPN and CDR2 SVGIG come from the germline V gene (reference sequence). This CDR3 comprises 16 residues.

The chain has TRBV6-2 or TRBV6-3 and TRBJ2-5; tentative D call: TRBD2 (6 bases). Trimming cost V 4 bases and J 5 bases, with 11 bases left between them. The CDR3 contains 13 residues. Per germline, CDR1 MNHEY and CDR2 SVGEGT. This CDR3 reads CASSFGGLETQYF. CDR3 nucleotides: TGTGCCAGCAGTTTTGGAGGGTTGGAGACCCAGTACTTC.

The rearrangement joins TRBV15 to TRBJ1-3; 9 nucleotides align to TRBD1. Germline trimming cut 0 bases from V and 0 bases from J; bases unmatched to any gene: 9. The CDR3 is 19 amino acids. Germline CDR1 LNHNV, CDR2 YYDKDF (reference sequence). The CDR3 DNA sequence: TGTGCCACCAGCAGAGACTTACCGGGACAGGGACCCTCTGGAAACACCATATATTTT. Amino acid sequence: CATSRDLPGQGPSGNTIYF.

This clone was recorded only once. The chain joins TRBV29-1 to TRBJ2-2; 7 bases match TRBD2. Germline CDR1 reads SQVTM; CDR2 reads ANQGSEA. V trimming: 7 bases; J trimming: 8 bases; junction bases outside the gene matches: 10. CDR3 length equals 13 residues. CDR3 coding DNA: TGCAGCGCCGGGAGGACCGGGGCTGGGGAGCTGTTTTTT. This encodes CSAGRTGAGELFF.

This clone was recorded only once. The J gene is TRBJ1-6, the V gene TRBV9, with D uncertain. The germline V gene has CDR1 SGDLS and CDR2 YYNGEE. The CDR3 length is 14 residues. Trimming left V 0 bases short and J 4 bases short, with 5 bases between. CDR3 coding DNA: TGTGCCAGCAGCGTAGGCAGGTATAATTCACCCCTCCACTTT. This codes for CASSVGRYNSPLHF.

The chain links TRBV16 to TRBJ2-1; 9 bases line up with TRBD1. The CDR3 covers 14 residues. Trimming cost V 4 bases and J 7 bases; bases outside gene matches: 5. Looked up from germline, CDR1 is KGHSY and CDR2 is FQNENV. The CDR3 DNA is TGTGCCAGCAGCCCCCGGGACAGGGAGAATGAGCAGTTCTTC. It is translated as CASSPRDRENEQFF.

CDR3 DNA sequence: TGCGCCAGCAGCAGAGACAGGGGGACTGAAGCTTTCTTT. This sequence encodes CASSRDRGTEAFF. V usage is TRBV5-1 and J usage is TRBJ1-1, with 9 bases identical to TRBD1. V shed 4 bases, J shed 5 bases, and the junction held 3 bases outside the gene matches. This CDR3 region has 13 residues. CDR1 SGHRS and CDR2 YFSETQ come from the germline V gene.

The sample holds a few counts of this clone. CDR3 bases: TGTGCCAGCACCCCAGCGAATAGCAATCAGCCCCAGCATTTT. Protein sequence: CASTPANSNQPQHF. The chain is built from TRBV2 and TRBJ1-5; no clear D. V was clipped by 7 bases and J by 0 bases, with 10 bases between them. Germline CDR1 and CDR2: SNHLY and FYNNEI. This CDR3 has 14 amino acids.

The CDR3 DNA reads TGTGCCAGCACCCTCATAGGGGCCCGAAGCAATCAGCCCCAGCATTTT. This translates into CASTLIGARSNQPQHF. The V and J genes are TRBV28 and TRBJ1-5, with a tentative D call TRBD1 (5 bases). Trimming pared 7 bases from V and 1 base from J, leaving 17 bases between. Looked up from germline, CDR1 is MDHEN and CDR2 is SYDVKM. The length of the CDR3 is 16 residues.

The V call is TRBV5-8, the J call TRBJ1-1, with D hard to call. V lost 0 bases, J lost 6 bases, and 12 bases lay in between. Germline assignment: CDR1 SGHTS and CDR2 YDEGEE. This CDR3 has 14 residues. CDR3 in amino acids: CASSLVAWPSEAFF. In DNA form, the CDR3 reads TGTGCCAGCAGCTTGGTCGCTTGGCCCTCTGAAGCTTTCTTT.

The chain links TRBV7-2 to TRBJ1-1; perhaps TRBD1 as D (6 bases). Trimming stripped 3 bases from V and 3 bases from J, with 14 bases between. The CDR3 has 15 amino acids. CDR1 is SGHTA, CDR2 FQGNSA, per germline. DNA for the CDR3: TGTGCCAGCAGCTTTCTACAGGGATGGGACACTGAAGCTTTCTTT. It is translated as CASSFLQGWDTEAFF.

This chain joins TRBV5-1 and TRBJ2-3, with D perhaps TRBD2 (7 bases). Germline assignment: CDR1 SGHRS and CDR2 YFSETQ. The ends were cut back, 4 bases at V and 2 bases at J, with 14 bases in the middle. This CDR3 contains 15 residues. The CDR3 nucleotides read TGCGCCAGCAGCCTAAGGGGGGGCGACACAGATACGCAGTATTTT. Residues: CASSLRGGDTDTQYF.

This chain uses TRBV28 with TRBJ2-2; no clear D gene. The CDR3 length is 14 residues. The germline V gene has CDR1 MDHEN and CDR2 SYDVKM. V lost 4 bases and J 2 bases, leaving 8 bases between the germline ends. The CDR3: CASSSRINTGELFF. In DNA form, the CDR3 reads TGTGCCAGCAGTTCACGGATAAACACCGGGGAGCTGTTTTTT. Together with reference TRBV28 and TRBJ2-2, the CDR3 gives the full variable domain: DVKVTQSSRYLVKRTGEKVFLECVQDMDHENMFWYRQDPGLGLRLIYFSYDVKMKEKGDIPEGYSVSREKKERFSLILESASTNQTSMYLCASSSRINTGELFFGEGSRLTVL.

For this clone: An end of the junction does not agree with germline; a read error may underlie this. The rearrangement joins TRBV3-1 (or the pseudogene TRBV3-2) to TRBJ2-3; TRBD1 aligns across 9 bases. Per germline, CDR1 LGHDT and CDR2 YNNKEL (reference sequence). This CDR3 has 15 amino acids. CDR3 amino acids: CASSQGQGHTDTQYF. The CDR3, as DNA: TGTGCCAGCAGTCAAGGACAGGGGCACACAGATACGCAGTATTTT.

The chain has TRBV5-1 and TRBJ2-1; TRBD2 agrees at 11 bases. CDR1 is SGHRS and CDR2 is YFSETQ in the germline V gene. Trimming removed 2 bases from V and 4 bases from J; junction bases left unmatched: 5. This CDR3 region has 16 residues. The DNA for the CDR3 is TGCGCCAGCAGCTTATTAGGGACTAGCGGATACAATGAGCAGTTCTTC. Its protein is CASSLLGTSGYNEQFF.

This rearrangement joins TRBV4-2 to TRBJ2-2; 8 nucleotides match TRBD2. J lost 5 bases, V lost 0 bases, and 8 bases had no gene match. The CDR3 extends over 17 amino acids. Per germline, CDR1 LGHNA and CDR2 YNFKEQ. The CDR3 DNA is TGTGCCAGCAGCCAAGATCCCAGCGGGAGAGGGACCGGGGAGCTGTTTTTT. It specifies CASSQDPSGRGTGELFF.